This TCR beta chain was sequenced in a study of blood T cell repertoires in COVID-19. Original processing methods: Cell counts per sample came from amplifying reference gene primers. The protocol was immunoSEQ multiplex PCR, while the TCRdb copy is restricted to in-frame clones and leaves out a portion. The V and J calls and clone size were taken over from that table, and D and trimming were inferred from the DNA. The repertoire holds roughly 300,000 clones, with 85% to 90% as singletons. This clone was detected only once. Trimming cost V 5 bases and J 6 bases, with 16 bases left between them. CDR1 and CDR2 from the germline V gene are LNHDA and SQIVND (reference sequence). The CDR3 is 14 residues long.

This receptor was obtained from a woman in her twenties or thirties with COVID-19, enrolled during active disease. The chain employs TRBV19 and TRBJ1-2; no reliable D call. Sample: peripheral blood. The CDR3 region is CASSVPGSSHGYTF. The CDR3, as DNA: TGTGCCAGTAGTGTCCCTGGTAGTAGCCATGGCTACACCTTC.